Below are 12 T cell receptor beta chains sequenced from a single sample in a study of cytomegalovirus exposure and HLA in healthy donors. In the PCR, 60 Vbeta and 13 Jbeta primers were used. The assay was immunoSEQ multiplex PCR, and TCRdb's table has in-frame clones only and misses some. The repertoire holds roughly 160,000 clones, with roughly four fifths as singletons. Sequencing input: PBMCs. The origin of the receptors is a man aged 45 to 65 in good health and CMV-seropositive.

The chain joins TRBV6-6 to TRBJ2-3; tentative D call: TRBD1 (6 bases). The CDR3 covers 13 residues. Germline assignment: CDR1 MNHNY and CDR2 SVGAGI (reference sequence). Deletions cut 7 bases from V and 2 bases from J, with 10 bases between. CDR3 region: CASIKGDTDTQYF. CDR3 coding DNA: TGTGCCAGCATCAAGGGGGACACAGATACGCAGTATTTT.

This clone was observed a few times. The chain links TRBV6-6 to TRBJ2-5; D ambiguous. The germline gives CDR1 MNHNY, CDR2 SVGAGI (reference sequence). CDR3 length: 12 amino acids. V was shortened by 5 bases and J by 5 bases, with 9 bases between the two germline ends. The DNA for the CDR3 is TGTGCCAGCAGTCACAACATCGAGACCCAGTACTTC. This codes for CASSHNIETQYF.

The CDR3 DNA follows: TGTGCCAGCAGCCAAGGGACTACTTATTACAATGAGCAGTTCTTC. As protein: CASSQGTTYYNEQFF. The chain recombines TRBV4-2 with TRBJ2-1; a weak D match, TRBD2 (6 bases). Looked up from germline, CDR1 is LGHNA and CDR2 is YNFKEQ. Trimming left V 1 base short and J 4 bases short, with 11 bases between. The CDR3 spans 15 residues.

The chain employs TRBV29-1 and TRBJ2-2; 7 bases fit TRBD1. Germline CDR1 is SQVTM and CDR2 is ANQGSEA. The CDR3 length is 13 residues. V lost 7 bases, J lost 7 bases, and 9 bases stayed unmatched. The CDR3: CSAEGAVGGELFF. CDR3 nucleotide sequence: TGCAGCGCCGAGGGGGCCGTCGGCGGGGAGCTGTTTTTT.

The CDR3 protein is CASSTTGDGQPQHF. CDR3 bases: TGTGCCAGTAGTACGACAGGGGACGGTCAGCCCCAGCATTTT. V gene TRBV19 combines with J gene TRBJ1-5; 8 bases map to TRBD1. The CDR3 is 14 amino acids. Trimming at V came to 4 bases and at J to 6 bases, leaving 5 bases not matched to a gene. Germline V gene data show CDR1 as LNHDA and CDR2 as SQIVND (reference sequence).

The V gene is TRBV10-2, the J gene TRBJ2-7; the D is unclear. The CDR3 is 16 residues long. The V end was cut by 2 bases, the J end by 0 bases, with 14 bases between. Germline lookup yields CDR1 WSHSY and CDR2 SAAADI. Written as DNA, the CDR3 is TGCGCCAGCAGTGAGCCTTCCCTTATCAGCTCCTACGAGCAGTACTTC. It encodes CASSEPSLISSYEQYF.

This clone has only one observation. The DNA of the CDR3 is TGTGCCAGTAGTATCGGGGGTTCACCCCTCCACTTT. Its protein is CASSIGGSPLHF. The gene calls are TRBV19 and TRBJ1-6; D might be TRBD1 (5 bases). The CDR3 length is 12 residues. CDR1 is LNHDA, CDR2 SQIVND, per germline (reference sequence). Trimming pared 3 bases from V and 9 bases from J, leaving 6 bases between.

This CDR3 is CASSEVRGANEKLFF. CDR3 coding DNA: TGTGCCAGCAGTGAAGTCCGGGGGGCAAATGAAAAACTGTTTTTT. The chain is built from TRBV25-1 and TRBJ1-4, with D tentatively TRBD1 (6 bases). The CDR3 contains 15 residues. CDR1 and CDR2 from the germline V gene are MGHDK and SYGVNS. The ends were cut back, 2 bases at V and 5 bases at J, with 12 bases in the middle.

This chain joins TRBV18 and TRBJ2-1; D might be TRBD2 (5 bases). Trimming pared 1 base from V and 8 bases from J, leaving 9 bases between. This CDR3 has 13 residues. CDR1 KGHSH and CDR2 LQKENI come from the germline V gene. The CDR3 sequence is CASSPRELDEQFF. The CDR3 DNA follows: TGTGCCAGCTCACCACGGGAGCTCGATGAGCAGTTCTTC.

The chain uses TRBV28 and TRBJ1-2, with D unresolved. The CDR3 spans 15 residues. Germline V gene sequence: CDR1 MDHEN, CDR2 SYDVKM. The V and J ends lost 6 bases and 5 bases respectively, with 19 bases between them. CDR3 DNA sequence: TGTGCCAGCAGCCGGGGAGGCGCTGAAGGTTATGGCTACACCTTC. Encoded protein: CASSRGGAEGYGYTF.

The chain recombines TRBV9 with TRBJ2-3; maybe TRBD2 (5 bases). The V end was cut by 4 bases, the J end by 1 base, with 16 bases between. The CDR3 is 16 residues long. Looked up from germline, CDR1 is SGDLS and CDR2 is YYNGEE. The CDR3 DNA follows: TGTGCCAGCAGCCCCAGTGGTGGGCGGGGCACAGATACGCAGTATTTT. Translating gives CASSPSGGRGTDTQYF.

The CDR3 reads CASSAQTSGGYEQFF. The CDR3 DNA reads as TGTGCCAGCAGCGCCCAGACTAGCGGGGGCTATGAGCAGTTCTTC. The chain combines TRBV7-3 with TRBJ2-1, with TRBD2 identical over 12 bases. Germline V gene sequence: CDR1 SGHTA, CDR2 FQGTGA. The CDR3 has 15 residues. J was trimmed by 8 bases and V by 5 bases; bases with no gene match: 7. The complete variable domain, with remaining parts taken from reference TRBV7-3 and TRBJ2-1, reads GAGVSQTPSNKVTEKGKYVELRCDPISGHTALYWYRQSLGQGPEFLIYFQGTGAADDSGLPNDRFFAVRPEGSVSTLKIQRTERGDSAVYLCASSAQTSGGYEQFFGPGTRLTVL.